Shown below are 3 T cell receptor delta chains from a single sample sequenced in a study of gamma-delta chains in newborns, infants, children. TCRdb re-called the reads via CATT. This table has roughly 1,600 delta-chain clones, around 7.6% appearing once. The specimen sequenced was blood. The receptors were gathered from a child who was a newborn, infant or young child, either healthy, febrile or measles-vaccinated (not recorded which).

This clone was seen only a few times. A read error likely explains this, since a far larger clone differs by one base. Other DNA variants within this sample encode the same CDR3. V usage is TRDV2 and J usage is TRDJ3, with 10 bases identical to TRDD3. Germline-derived CDR1 and CDR2 are GEAIGNYY and EKD. The CDR3 sequence is 20 residues long. The V gene end was trimmed by 3 bases and the J gene end by 2 bases; junction bases not matched to a gene: 12. This chain's CDR3 is CACDLPTGDTLAWDTRQMFF. In nucleotides, the CDR3 is TGTGCCTGTGACCTTCCTACGGGGGATACGCTAGCCTGGGACACCCGACAGATGTTTTTC.

Points on this clone: The protein that TCRdb holds for this DNA derives from a much larger clone and differs from the translated DNA at residue 15, which likely indicates a read error; the protein shown here is translated from the DNA. V is TRDV2 and J is TRDJ1, with 9 bases aligning to TRDD3. There are 17 residues in the CDR3. Germline V gives CDR1 GEAIGNYY, CDR2 EKD. The CDR3 loop is CACDTGIRGGVTDKPIF. The CDR3 DNA is TGTGCCTGTGACACGGGGATACGCGGGGGAGTCACCGATAAACCCATCTTT.

Notes on this clone: The DNA is left out, because the CDR3 cannot be placed on it with certainty; the CDR3 is given as TCRdb lists it. The CDR3 reads CSVLLCSKRARAYWATDRLIF. The chain uses TRAV29/DV5 and TRDJ1; TRDD3, the D gene given by the table, was not confirmed from the DNA. Including both end residues, the CDR3 is 21 amino acids long. Germline CDR1 reads NSMFDY; CDR2 reads ISSIKDK.